The T cell receptor beta chain under discussion was sequenced for a study of PD-L1 blockade in urothelial cancer. Study context: Blood samples contained a median roughly 150,000 T cells.

Stated time point: pretreatment peripheral blood. Urothelial carcinoma in patients was locally advanced or metastatic. Details on this clone: Its antigen is not known.

The germline gives CDR1 LNHDA, CDR2 SQIVND (reference sequence). V dropped 5 bases and J dropped 0 bases, with 14 bases sitting between them. The CDR3 covers 15 residues. Generated by immunoSEQ multiplex PCR, the TCRdb table keeps only in-frame clones and is missing some. The table lists about 49,000 clones, 70% to 80% of them singletons. General study findings and limits: Durable-benefit patients had greater expansion of tumor-associated blood clones at 3 weeks. Having blood TCR clonality under the median before treatment predicted better survival.

This receptor was obtained from a man aged 70 or older with urothelial cancer. The V and J genes are TRBV19 and TRBJ2-7; D is unclear. This specimen was PBMCs, taken around atezolizumab (anti-PD-L1) treatment. The CDR3, as DNA: TGTGCCAGTAGTTCCCCTGGCGGCTACTCCTACGAGCAGTACTTC. This gives the protein CASSSPGGYSYEQYF.